The 4 T cell receptor beta chains in this list originate from one sample, sequenced in a study of T cells in Graves' hyperthyroidism and ophthalmopathy. TCR beta CDR3 sequences were amplified from RNA transcripts. HTBI primers drove first-round RT-PCR of the TCR CDR3. TCRdb processed the multiplex PCR reads anew with MiXCR; each CDR3 protein has one entry. The table has fewer than 800,000 distinct CDR3 sequences, around 15% seen once. Sample: blood. Receptors originate from a man aged 18 to 29 with Graves' hyperthyroidism.

This clonotype was counted a few times. The genes are TRBV25-1 and TRBJ1-2, with D tentatively TRBD1 (5 bases). CDR3 length: 14 residues. Trimming left V 7 bases short and J 4 bases short, with 16 bases between. Germline assignment: CDR1 MGHDK and CDR2 SYGVNS. CDR3 residues: CASTTSGLGYGYTF. In nucleotides, the CDR3 is TGTGCCAGCACCACCTCAGGGCTCGGCTATGGCTACACCTTC.

The chain is built from TRBV5-1 and TRBJ2-3, with 12 bases lining up with TRBD2. This CDR3 contains 16 residues. From germline, CDR1 is SGHRS and CDR2 YFSETQ. V gave up 0 bases and J gave up 6 bases; unmatched junction bases: 5. CDR3 residues: CASSLGLAGVSDTQYF. The CDR3 coding sequence is TGCGCCAGCAGCTTGGGACTAGCGGGAGTGTCGGATACGCAGTATTTT.

This clonotype was recorded many times. The genes are TRBV24-1 and TRBJ1-1; possible D gene TRBD1, 5 bases. The germline V gene has CDR1 KGHDR and CDR2 SFDVKD. This CDR3 has 14 amino acids. Between the trimmed V and J ends, which lost 3 bases and 4 bases, there was a span of 11 bases. This CDR3 reads CATSDPDNPTEAFF. In DNA, the CDR3 is TGTGCCACCAGTGATCCGGACAACCCCACTGAAGCTTTCTTT.

This clonotype was observed a few times. The chain carries TRBV6-2 or TRBV6-3 and TRBJ2-6; TRBD1 agrees at 7 bases. Germline assignment: CDR1 MNHEY and CDR2 SVGEGT. J gave up 0 bases and V 10 bases, and 6 bases lay outside the gene matches. CDR3 size: 15 residues. The CDR3 DNA reads TGTGCCATCTCAGGGGGACCCTCTGGGGCCAACGTCCTGACTTTC. This translates into CAISGGPSGANVLTF.